Sequencing of this TCR beta chain was carried out in a study of T cell changes during pregnancy in multiple sclerosis. The repertoire was sequenced with immunoSEQ multiplex PCR; TCRdb's copy has only in-frame clones and lacks some. The sample includes tens of thousands of clones, approximately 90% of them seen just once. This CDR3 comprises 17 residues. CDR1 and CDR2 from the germline V gene are MNHEY and SMNVEV (reference sequence). Trimming removed 6 bases from V and 5 bases from J; junction bases left unmatched: 15. The clonotype comes from a female donor with multiple sclerosis, enrolled in a pregnancy study. The sequences come from CD4+ T cells from peripheral blood mononuclear cells, collected in the second trimester of pregnancy. The chain joins TRBV27 to TRBJ1-1, with TRBD1 matching over 10 bases. Here the CDR3 DNA reads TGTGCCAGCAGGCGAACTTGGACAGGGGGAAGAGGGACTGAAGCTTTCTTT. Translated, it gives CASRRTWTGGRGTEAFF.